This T cell receptor beta chain was profiled in a study of T cell clonality in common variable immunodeficiency. Many counts were recorded for this clone. The CDR3 extends 3 residues past the end of the read, so its final part is completed from the germline J gene. Here immunoSEQ multiplex PCR was the method, and the copy in TCRdb shows in-frame clones only, minus some. Observed in the sample are 55,000 to 65,000 clones, none of them singletons. With 5 bases removed from V and 4 bases from J, the gap between germline ends came to 16 bases. CDR1 is KGHSH, CDR2 LQKENI, per germline. The CDR3 has 15 residues.

The sequence came from a person between 18 and 69 years old in good health. The V and J genes are TRBV18 and TRBJ2-3; D is unclear. Sequencing input: peripheral blood mononuclear cells. The sequenced CDR3 bases are TGTGCCAGCTCATCCCTAGACCACTTTCCAGATACG. Protein: CASSSLDHFPDT. The whole CDR3 protein is CASSSLDHFPDTQYF.